Listed below are T cell receptor beta chains from one sample, sequenced in a study of OX40 agonist ivuxolimab in advanced cancers. The repertoire was sequenced with immunoSEQ multiplex PCR; TCRdb's copy has only in-frame clones and lacks some. The sample includes about 68,000 clones, about 83% of them seen just once. Sequenced material: CD4+ or CD8+ T cells sorted from blood, taken in a trial of the OX40 agonist ivuxolimab. The receptors here all came from an adult with an advanced solid tumor such as melanoma, head and neck, liver or kidney cancer. Both conserved end residues are part of each CDR3. Each record gives: J gene, V gene, CDR3 protein.

J gene: TRBJ1-2; V gene: TRBV7-9; CDR3 protein: CASSSSGTEYGYTF
J gene: TRBJ1-1; V gene: TRBV2; CDR3 protein: CASSVRGAEAFF
J gene: .; V gene: TRBV11-2; CDR3 protein: CASSPGRPYEQYF
J gene: TRBJ1-1; V gene: TRBV18; CDR3 protein: CASSLDGAGPEAFF
J gene: TRBJ1-5; V gene: TRBV7-9; CDR3 protein: CASSLGQEQPQHF
J gene: TRBJ1-2; V gene: TRBV5-5; CDR3 protein: CASSWGTDGYTF
J gene: TRBJ2-3; V gene: TRBV7-3; CDR3 protein: CASSLGRVSDTQYF
J gene: TRBJ1-1; V gene: TRBV30; CDR3 protein: CAWSLTGASAFF
J gene: TRBJ2-1; V gene: TRBV6-5; CDR3 protein: CASSYSSSGGDNEQFF
J gene: TRBJ2-3; V gene: TRBV5-4; CDR3 protein: CASSDGTGTDTQYF
J gene: TRBJ2-1; V gene: TRBV7-9; CDR3 protein: CASRGDQYNEQFF
J gene: TRBJ2-7; V gene: TRBV7-9; CDR3 protein: CASSLGQGAQWQYF
J gene: TRBJ1-3; V gene: TRBV5-6; CDR3 protein: CASSLDRYSGNTIYF
J gene: TRBJ2-1; V gene: TRBV7-2; CDR3 protein: CASSSWTSGRPSSYNEQFF
J gene: TRBJ2-1; V gene: TRBV18; CDR3 protein: CASSPGAGGEQFF
J gene: TRBJ2-5; V gene: TRBV10-3; CDR3 protein: CAIGRRSDQETQYF
J gene: TRBJ2-5; V gene: TRBV6-1; CDR3 protein: CASSARGVVFQETQYF
J gene: TRBJ2-7; V gene: TRBV19; CDR3 protein: CASSIQRGPYEQYF
J gene: TRBJ1-2; V gene: TRBV7-9; CDR3 protein: CASSPAGKPPGYTF
J gene: TRBJ2-1; V gene: TRBV5-1; CDR3 protein: CASSSHNEQFF
J gene: TRBJ2-1; V gene: TRBV4-2; CDR3 protein: CASSQDVPGDDEQFF
J gene: TRBJ1-1; V gene: TRBV7-3; CDR3 protein: CASSLSMMNTEAFF
J gene: TRBJ1-1; V gene: TRBV7-8; CDR3 protein: CASSLRQGLEAFF
J gene: TRBJ1-6; V gene: TRBV27; CDR3 protein: CASSFRDRNNSPLHF
J gene: TRBJ2-1; V gene: TRBV12-1; CDR3 protein: CASSFGLGFNEQFF
J gene: TRBJ2-5; V gene: TRBV7-2; CDR3 protein: CASIRTSGTQETQYF
J gene: TRBJ2-3; V gene: TRBV9; CDR3 protein: CASSVGEGYTQYF
J gene: TRBJ2-1; V gene: TRBV2; CDR3 protein: CASRGLAGEQFF
J gene: TRBJ2-2; V gene: TRBV11-2; CDR3 protein: CASSLAETGELFF
J gene: TRBJ2-6; V gene: TRBV7-3; CDR3 protein: CASSPYRTSSGANVLTF
J gene: TRBJ2-4; V gene: TRBV7-2; CDR3 protein: CASSLAVLLGNIQYF
J gene: TRBJ1-2; V gene: TRBV18; CDR3 protein: CASSPRTGEGYTF
J gene: TRBJ1-1; V gene: TRBV5-4; CDR3 protein: CASSPPKGGAFF
J gene: .; V gene: TRBV6-5; CDR3 protein: CASSQGTSYEQYF
J gene: TRBJ1-1; V gene: TRBV6-6; CDR3 protein: CASRPGPLNTEAFF
J gene: TRBJ2-2; V gene: TRBV18; CDR3 protein: CASSRSHGAPFGELFF
J gene: TRBJ2-1; V gene: TRBV7-7; CDR3 protein: CASSPLGGAYNEQFF
J gene: TRBJ1-1; V gene: TRBV9; CDR3 protein: CASSVGDRNWDTEAFF
J gene: TRBJ2-3; V gene: TRBV11-1; CDR3 protein: CASSPQSSTDTQYF
J gene: TRBJ1-5; V gene: TRBV29-1; CDR3 protein: CSARTGGAEQPQHF
J gene: TRBJ1-1; V gene: TRBV6-5; CDR3 protein: CASSFNRGTPEAFF
J gene: TRBJ1-1; V gene: TRBV19; CDR3 protein: CASDIVGNTEAFF
J gene: TRBJ2-2; V gene: TRBV11-3; CDR3 protein: CASSSSGTITGELFF
J gene: TRBJ2-5; V gene: TRBV11-2; CDR3 protein: CASSLKGLAGETQYF
J gene: TRBJ2-7; V gene: TRBV5-4; CDR3 protein: CASSLRLAGIDRYPYEQYF
J gene: .; V gene: TRBV6-5; CDR3 protein: CASSFLRTQYF
J gene: TRBJ1-6; V gene: TRBV5-1; CDR3 protein: CASSPQDRGSPLHF
J gene: TRBJ2-2; V gene: TRBV18; CDR3 protein: CASSPRTGNTGELFF
J gene: TRBJ2-7; V gene: TRBV7-6; CDR3 protein: CASSLDRDEQYF
J gene: TRBJ1-6; V gene: TRBV7-9; CDR3 protein: CASTRAESPLHF
J gene: TRBJ2-7; V gene: TRBV30; CDR3 protein: CAWRGLAGDSEQYF
J gene: TRBJ2-7; V gene: TRBV6-5; CDR3 protein: CASSYSPYEQYF
J gene: TRBJ1-1; V gene: TRBV18; CDR3 protein: CASSRTGSNTEAFF
J gene: TRBJ2-5; V gene: TRBV2; CDR3 protein: CASSSRSGGGASQETQYF
J gene: TRBJ1-4; V gene: TRBV5-5; CDR3 protein: CASSLRGNEKLFF
J gene: TRBJ2-7; V gene: TRBV11-3; CDR3 protein: CASRSRADPYEQYF
J gene: TRBJ2-3; V gene: TRBV18; CDR3 protein: CASSPGTTDTQYF
J gene: TRBJ2-1; V gene: TRBV7-9; CDR3 protein: CASSPGLAGYDEQFF
J gene: TRBJ2-7; V gene: TRBV5-1; CDR3 protein: CASSSGANAVKHEQYF